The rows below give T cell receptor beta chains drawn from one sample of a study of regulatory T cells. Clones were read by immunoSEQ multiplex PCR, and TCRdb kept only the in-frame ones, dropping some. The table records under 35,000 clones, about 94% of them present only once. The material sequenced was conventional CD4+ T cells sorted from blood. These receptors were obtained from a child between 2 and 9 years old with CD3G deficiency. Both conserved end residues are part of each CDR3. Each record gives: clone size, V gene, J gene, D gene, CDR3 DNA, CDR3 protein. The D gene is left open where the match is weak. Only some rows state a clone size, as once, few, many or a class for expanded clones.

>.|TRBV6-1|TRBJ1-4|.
TGTGCCAGCAGTGAATCTGTGGGGGGAAGAGCTAATGAAAAACTGTTTTTT
CASSESVGGRANEKLFF
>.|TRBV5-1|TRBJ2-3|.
TGCGCCAGCAGCTTAGCTAGGGGAACGGCAGATACGCAGTATTTT
CASSLARGTADTQYF
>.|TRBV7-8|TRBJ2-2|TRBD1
TGTGCCAGCAGCCAGGGACAGACAAACACCGGGGAGCTGTTTTTT
CASSQGQTNTGELFF
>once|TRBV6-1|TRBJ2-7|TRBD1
TGTGCCAGCGGCGGACAGGGGCTCTACGAGCAGTACTTC
CASGGQGLYEQYF
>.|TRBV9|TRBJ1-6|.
TGTGCCAGCAGCGTAGGATGGCAGAATTCACCCCTCCACTTT
CASSVGWQNSPLHF
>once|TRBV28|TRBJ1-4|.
TGTGCCAGCAGTTCCCGCAGGGGAGGGGAAAAACTGTTTTTT
CASSSRRGGEKLFF
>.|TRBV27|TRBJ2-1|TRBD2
TGTGCCAGCAGACGGACTAGCGGGATTGCTGAGCAGTTCTTC
CASRRTSGIAEQFF
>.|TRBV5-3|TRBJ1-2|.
TGTGCCAGAAGCCTGCTAAGAGGTGGCTACACCTTC
CARSLLRGGYTF
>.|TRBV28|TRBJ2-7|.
TGTGCCAGCAGTGACTCCTGGAGGGCCTACGAGCAGTACTTC
CASSDSWRAYEQYF
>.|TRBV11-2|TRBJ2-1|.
TGTGCCAGCAGCTTAGCCGGCAGGTATGCGTTCTTC
CASSLAGRYAFF
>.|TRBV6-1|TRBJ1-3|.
TGTGCCAGCAGTGCCGGTGCGGCTCGACGGTCCTTTTTATATTTT
CASSAGAARRSFLYF
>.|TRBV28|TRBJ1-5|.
TGTGCCAGCAGTTTAGACCGTATCAAAACCCAGCATTTT
CASSLDRIKTQHF
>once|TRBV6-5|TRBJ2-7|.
TGTGCCAGCAGTTACTCCATAGGACAGGAGCAGTACTTC
CASSYSIGQEQYF
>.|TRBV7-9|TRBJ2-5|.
TGTGCCAGCAGTAAAGGGGGAGTAGAGACCCAGTACTTC
CASSKGGVETQYF
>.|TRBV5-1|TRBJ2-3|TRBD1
TGCGCCAGCAGCCTGACAGGGTGCGCAGATACGCAGTATTTT
CASSLTGCADTQYF
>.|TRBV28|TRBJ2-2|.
TGTGCCAGCAGTTACCCTAAGAACACCGGGGAGCTGTTTTTT
CASSYPKNTGELFF
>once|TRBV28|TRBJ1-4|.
TGTGCCAGCTCTAAGGCCTCGGGACGGTCTGGAAAACTGTTTTTT
CASSKASGRSGKLFF
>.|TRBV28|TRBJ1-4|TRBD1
TGTGCCAGCAGTCCCACAGGGGGCAGAACTAATGAAAAACTGTTTTTT
CASSPTGGRTNEKLFF
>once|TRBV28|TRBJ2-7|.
TGTGCCAGCAGTTTACTCAATGCAGGGGAAAGCGAGCAGTACTTC
CASSLLNAGESEQYF
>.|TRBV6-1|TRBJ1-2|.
TGTGCCAGCAGTGAAAACAGGGTCAGCTATGGCTACACCTTC
CASSENRVSYGYTF
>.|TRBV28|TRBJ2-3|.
TGTGCCAGCAGTCCTAGAACAGCGTACTACACAGATACGCAGTATTTT
CASSPRTAYYTDTQYF
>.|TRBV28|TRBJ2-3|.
TGTGCCAGCAGCTCCGGGGCTAGCGGCACAGATACGCAGTATTTT
CASSSGASGTDTQYF
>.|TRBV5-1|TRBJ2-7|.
TGCGCCAGCAGCTTGGCGCCGGGGCCCTACGAGCAGTACTTC
CASSLAPGPYEQYF
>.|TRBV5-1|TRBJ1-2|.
TGCGCCAGCAGTCCAGGGACCAACTATGGCTACACCTTC
CASSPGTNYGYTF
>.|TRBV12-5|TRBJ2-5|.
TGTGCTAGTTGCCGGGGGAGTGGGGAGACCCAGTACTTC
CASCRGSGETQYF
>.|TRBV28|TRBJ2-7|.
TGTGCCAGCTCTCGGGGCGTCCTCTACGAGCAGTACTTC
CASSRGVLYEQYF
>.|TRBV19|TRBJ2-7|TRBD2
TGTGCCAGTAGTATGGCGGGAGGGCTAACGCTCCCCCACGCCGAGCAGTACTTC
CASSMAGGLTLPHAEQYF
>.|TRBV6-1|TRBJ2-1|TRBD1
TGTGCCAGCAGGACCCGGGACAGGGGATCCTCCGAGCAGTTCTTC
CASRTRDRGSSEQFF
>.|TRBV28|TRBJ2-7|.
TGTGCCAGCAGTTCCCCTGCGGACTCCTACTACGAGCAGTACTTC
CASSSPADSYYEQYF
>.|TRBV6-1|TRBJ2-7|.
TGTGCCAGCACTGAACGGCCAGGCCACTCCCCGAGGCAGTACTTC
CASTERPGHSPRQYF
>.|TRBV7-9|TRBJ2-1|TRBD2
TGTGCCAGCAGCTTTGGGCAGGGAGGTAGCGGGAGTCTTGAGCAGTTCTTC
CASSFGQGGSGSLEQFF
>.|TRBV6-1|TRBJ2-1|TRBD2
TGTGCCAGCAGTGTACTAGCGGGAGGGCCGAATGAGCAGTTCTTC
CASSVLAGGPNEQFF
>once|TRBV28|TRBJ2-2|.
TGTGCCAGCAGTTTAGGGCACGGGGAGCTGTTTTTT
CASSLGHGELFF
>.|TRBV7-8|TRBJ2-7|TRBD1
TGTGCCAGCAGTCAGACAGGGAATAGGCAGTACTTC
CASSQTGNRQYF
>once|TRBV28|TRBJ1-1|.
TGTGCCAGCAGTGGTCTGAACACTGAAGCTTTCTTT
CASSGLNTEAFF
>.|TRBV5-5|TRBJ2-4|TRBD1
TGTGCCAGCAGCTCATCAGCCAGGGGGCTGGGGAACATTCAGTACTTC
CASSSSARGLGNIQYF
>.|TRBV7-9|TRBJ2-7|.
TGTGCCAGCAGCTTAGTAGCCGAGGAGTACTTC
CASSLVAEEYF
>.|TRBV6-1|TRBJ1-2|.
TGTGCCAGCAGTAAGGGGACGAGCTATGGCTACACCTTC
CASSKGTSYGYTF
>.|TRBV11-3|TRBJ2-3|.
TGTGCCAGCAGCGGGAACAGGGCAGATACGCAGTATTTT
CASSGNRADTQYF
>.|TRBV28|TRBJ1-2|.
TGTGCCAGCAGTTTATCCATACCGGGACGCTCCGGCTACACCTTC
CASSLSIPGRSGYTF
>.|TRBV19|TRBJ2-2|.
TGTGCCAGTAGTATAGGCGGGACCCCCGGGGAGCTGTTTTTT
CASSIGGTPGELFF
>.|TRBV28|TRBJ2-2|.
TGTGCCAGCAGTTTGGGTCCAGGCGGGACCGGGGAGCTGTTTTTT
CASSLGPGGTGELFF
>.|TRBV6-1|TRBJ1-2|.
TGTGCCAGCAGTGAGCAGGGAAACTATGGCTACACCTTC
CASSEQGNYGYTF
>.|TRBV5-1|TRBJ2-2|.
TGCGCCAGCAGCTTGAAGGGGAACACCGGGGAGCTGTTTTTT
CASSLKGNTGELFF
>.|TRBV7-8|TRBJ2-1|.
TGTGCCAGCAGCTTAGTTAGCGGCACCAACCCCGATGAGCAGTTCTTC
CASSLVSGTNPDEQFF